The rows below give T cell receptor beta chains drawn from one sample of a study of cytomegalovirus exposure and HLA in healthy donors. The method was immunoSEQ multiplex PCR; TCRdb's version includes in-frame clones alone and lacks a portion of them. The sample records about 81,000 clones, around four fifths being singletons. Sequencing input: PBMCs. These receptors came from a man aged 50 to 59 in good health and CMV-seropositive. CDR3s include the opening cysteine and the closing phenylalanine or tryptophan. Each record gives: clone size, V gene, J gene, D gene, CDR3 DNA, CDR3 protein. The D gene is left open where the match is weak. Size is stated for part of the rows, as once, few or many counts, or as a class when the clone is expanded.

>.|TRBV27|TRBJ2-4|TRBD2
TGTGCCAGCACACGGGAGGGTTACGCCAAAAACAGTCAGTACTTC
CASTREGYAKNSQYF
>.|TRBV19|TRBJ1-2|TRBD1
TGTGCCAGTAGTATAGGGGGACAGCCACGGGGCTACACCTTC
CASSIGGQPRGYTF
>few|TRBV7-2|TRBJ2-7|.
TGTGCCAGCAGCTCCCAAAGCCCCTACGAGCAGTACTTC
CASSSQSPYEQYF
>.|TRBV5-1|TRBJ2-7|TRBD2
TGCGCCAGCAGACCGATAGCGGGAGAGGCTTCCTACGAGCAGTACTTC
CASRPIAGEASYEQYF
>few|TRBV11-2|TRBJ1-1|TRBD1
TGTGCCAGCAGCTTCTCCGGGACAGGGGGAACTGAAGCTTTCTTT
CASSFSGTGGTEAFF
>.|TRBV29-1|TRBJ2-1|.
TGCAGCGTTCCCGCTGGGGGCCGGGGTGGCATTTTGAGCGAACGCACCTACAATGAGCAGTTCTTC
CSVPAGGRGGILSERTYNEQFF
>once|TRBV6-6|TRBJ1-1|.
TGTGCCAGCAGCATACGGGAGGCCGAAGCTTTCTTT
CASSIREAEAFF
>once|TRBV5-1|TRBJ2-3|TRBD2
TGCGCCAGCAGCTTGGATGCTAGCGGGAATAGAGATACGCAGTATTTT
CASSLDASGNRDTQYF
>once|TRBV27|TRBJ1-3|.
TGTGCCAGCAGTCCAGGGGTTCCTGGAAACACCATATATTTT
CASSPGVPGNTIYF
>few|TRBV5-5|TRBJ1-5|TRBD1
TGTGCCAGCAGCTTGACAGGGGGCACCGCCAATCAGCCCCAGCATTTT
CASSLTGGTANQPQHF
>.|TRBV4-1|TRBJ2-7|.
TGCGCCAGCAGCCAAGAGAACGCGGGATGGGACGAGCAGTACTTC
CASSQENAGWDEQYF
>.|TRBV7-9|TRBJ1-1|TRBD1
TGTGCCAGCGGCCAGGGGGCCGGGGCTTTCTTT
CASGQGAGAFF
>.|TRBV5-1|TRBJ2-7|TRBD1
TGCGCCAGCAGCTCGACAGGGGGATCCTACGAGCAGTACTTC
CASSSTGGSYEQYF
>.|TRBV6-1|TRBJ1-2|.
TGTGCCAGCAGTGAATATGAGCACTCGGGGGGCTACACCTTC
CASSEYEHSGGYTF
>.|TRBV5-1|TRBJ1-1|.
TGCGCCAGCAGCTTGGGATCAGGATTCACTGAAGCTTTCTTT
CASSLGSGFTEAFF
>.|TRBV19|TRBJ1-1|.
TGTGCCAGTAGTACAGTTAACACTGAAGCTTTCTTT
CASSTVNTEAFF
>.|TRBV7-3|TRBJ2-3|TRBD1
TGTGCCAGCAGCGTCCGGGACAGGGTCACAGATACGCAGTATTTT
CASSVRDRVTDTQYF
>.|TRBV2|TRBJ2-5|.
TGTGCCAGCAGTGAGACTAGTAAGGGGGAGACCCAGTACTTC
CASSETSKGETQYF
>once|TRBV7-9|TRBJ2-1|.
TGTTCCAGCAGTCAAAGCCACGACTACAATGAGCAGTTCTTC
CSSSQSHDYNEQFF
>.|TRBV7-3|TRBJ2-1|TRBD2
TGTGCCAGCAGCTTAAAGCGGGGGAACAATGAGCAGTTCTTC
CASSLKRGNNEQFF
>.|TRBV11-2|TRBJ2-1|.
TGTGCCAGCAGCTTTCCCTCCTACTTTGGCTCCTACAATGAGCAGTTCTTC
CASSFPSYFGSYNEQFF
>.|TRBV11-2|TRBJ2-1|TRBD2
TGTGCCAGCAGCTTAGCGGTGACTAGCGGAATAAACAATGAGCAGTTCTTC
CASSLAVTSGINNEQFF
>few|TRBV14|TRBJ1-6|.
TGTGCCAGCAGCCAAGAATCCGCTTCGGGGTCACCCCTCCACTTT
CASSQESASGSPLHF
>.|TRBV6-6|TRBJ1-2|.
TGTGCCAGCAGTTCAGGACAGCCTCTGGGGGGCTACACCTTC
CASSSGQPLGGYTF
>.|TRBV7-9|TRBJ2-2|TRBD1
TGTGCCAGCAGAACAGGGGGCCCGAACACCGGGGAGCTGTTTTTT
CASRTGGPNTGELFF
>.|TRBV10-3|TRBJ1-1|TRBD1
TGTGCCATCGCCCTGACAGGGGATACTGAAGCTTTCTTT
CAIALTGDTEAFF
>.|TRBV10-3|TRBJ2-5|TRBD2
TGTGCCATCAGTAGCGGGACCGAGACCCAGTACTTC
CAISSGTETQYF
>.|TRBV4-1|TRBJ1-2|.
TGCGCCAGCAGCCAGGCTGGGACAATGTTGTATGGCTACACCTTC
CASSQAGTMLYGYTF
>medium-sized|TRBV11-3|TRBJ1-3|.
TGTGCCAGCAGCTTAGGGGCGCAGAACACCATATATTTT
CASSLGAQNTIYF
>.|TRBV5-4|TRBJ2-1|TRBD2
TGTGCCAGCAGCTTGGCCGGGGGGGTGTCCTACAATGAGCAGTTCTTC
CASSLAGGVSYNEQFF
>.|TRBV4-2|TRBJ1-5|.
TGTGCCAGCAGCGTCGACAAGAACAATCAACCCCAGCATTTT
CASSVDKNNQPQHF
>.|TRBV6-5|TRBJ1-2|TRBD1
TGTGCCAGCAGTTCCGGACAGGCTGTCTATGGCTACACCTTC
CASSSGQAVYGYTF
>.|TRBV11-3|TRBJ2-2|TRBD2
TGTGCCAGCAGCCGCCTGGGACTAGCGGGAGGGTCCGGGGAGCTGTTTTTT
CASSRLGLAGGSGELFF
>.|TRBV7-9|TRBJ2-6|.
TGTGCCAGCAGGACGGACTCTATGACTTTC
CASRTDSMTF
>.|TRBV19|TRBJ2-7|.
TGTGCCAGTAGTATTTCGTCGGACAACTCCTACGAGCAGTACTTC
CASSISSDNSYEQYF
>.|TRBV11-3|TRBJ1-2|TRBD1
TGTGCCAGCAAACCCGGGACAGACCCTGGGGGCTACACCTTC
CASKPGTDPGGYTF
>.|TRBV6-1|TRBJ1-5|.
TGTGCCAGCAGTGTGGCTCCTAATCAGCCCCAGCATTTT
CASSVAPNQPQHF